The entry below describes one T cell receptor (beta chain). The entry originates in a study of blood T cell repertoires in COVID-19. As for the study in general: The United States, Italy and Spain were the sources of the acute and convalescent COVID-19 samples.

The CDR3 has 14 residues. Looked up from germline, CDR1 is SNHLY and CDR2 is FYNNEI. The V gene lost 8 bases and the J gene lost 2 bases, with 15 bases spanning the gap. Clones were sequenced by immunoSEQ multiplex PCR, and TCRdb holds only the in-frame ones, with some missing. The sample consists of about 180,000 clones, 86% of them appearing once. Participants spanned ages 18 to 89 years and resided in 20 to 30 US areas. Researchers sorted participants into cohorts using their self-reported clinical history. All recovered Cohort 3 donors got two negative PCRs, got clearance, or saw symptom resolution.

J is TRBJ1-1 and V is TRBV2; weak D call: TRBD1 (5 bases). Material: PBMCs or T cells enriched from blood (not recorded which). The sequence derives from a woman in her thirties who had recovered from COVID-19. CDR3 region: CASALTRVNTEAFF. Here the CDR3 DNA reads TGTGCCAGCGCCTTAACCAGGGTCAACACTGAAGCTTTCTTT.